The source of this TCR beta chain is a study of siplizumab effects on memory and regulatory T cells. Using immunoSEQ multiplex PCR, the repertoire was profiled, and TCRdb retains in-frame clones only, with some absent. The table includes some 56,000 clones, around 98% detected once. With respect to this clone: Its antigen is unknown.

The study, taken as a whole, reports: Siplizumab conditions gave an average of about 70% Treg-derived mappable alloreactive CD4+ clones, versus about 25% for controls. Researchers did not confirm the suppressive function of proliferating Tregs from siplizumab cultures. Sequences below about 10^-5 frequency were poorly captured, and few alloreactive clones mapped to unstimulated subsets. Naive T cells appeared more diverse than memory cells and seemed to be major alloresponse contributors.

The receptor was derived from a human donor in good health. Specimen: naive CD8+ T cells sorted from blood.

The CDR3 bases are TGTGCCAGTAGTAATGAGGGGTCTTATAGCAATCAGCCCCAGCATTTT. This sequence encodes CASSNEGSYSNQPQHF. V usage is TRBV19 and J usage is TRBJ1-5, with D possibly matching TRBD1 (5 bases). Germline V lookup: CDR1 LNHDA, CDR2 SQIVND (reference sequence). The CDR3 is 16 residues long. The V end lost 4 bases, the J end lost 0 bases, and 13 bases lay between the germline ends.